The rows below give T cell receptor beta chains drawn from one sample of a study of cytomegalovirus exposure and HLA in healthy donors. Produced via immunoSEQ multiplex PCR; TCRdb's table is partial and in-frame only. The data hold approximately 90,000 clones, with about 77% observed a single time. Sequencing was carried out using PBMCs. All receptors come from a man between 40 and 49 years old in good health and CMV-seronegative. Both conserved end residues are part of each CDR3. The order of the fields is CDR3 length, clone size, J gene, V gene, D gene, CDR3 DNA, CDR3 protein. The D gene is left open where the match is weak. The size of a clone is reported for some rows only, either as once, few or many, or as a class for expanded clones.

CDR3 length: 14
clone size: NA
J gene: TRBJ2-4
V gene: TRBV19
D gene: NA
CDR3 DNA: TGTGCCAGTACCCCGGGGGTCGACAAAAACATTCAGTACTTC
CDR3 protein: CASTPGVDKNIQYF

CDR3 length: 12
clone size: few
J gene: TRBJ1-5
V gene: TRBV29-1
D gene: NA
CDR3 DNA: TGCAGCGTTGGAGGTAGCAATCAGCCCCAGCATTTT
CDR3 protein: CSVGGSNQPQHF

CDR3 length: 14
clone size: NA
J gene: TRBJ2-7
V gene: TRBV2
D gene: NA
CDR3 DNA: TGTGCCAGCAGTGAATGGAGCGGAGCCTACGAGCAGTACTTC
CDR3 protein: CASSEWSGAYEQYF

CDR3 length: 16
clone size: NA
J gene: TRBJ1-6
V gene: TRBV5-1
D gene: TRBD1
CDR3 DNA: TGCGCCAGTCGACAGGAGGGGGCCTCCTATAATTCACCCCTCCACTTT
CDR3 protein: CASRQEGASYNSPLHF

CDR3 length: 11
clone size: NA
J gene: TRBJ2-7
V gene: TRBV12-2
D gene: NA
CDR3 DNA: TGTGCAACCCTGAAGCCTATCGAGCAGTACTTC
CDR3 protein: CATLKPIEQYF

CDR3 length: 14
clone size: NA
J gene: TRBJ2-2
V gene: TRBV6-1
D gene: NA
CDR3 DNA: TGTGCCAGCTTACGGGGGACGAACACCGGGGAGCTGTTTTTT
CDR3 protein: CASLRGTNTGELFF

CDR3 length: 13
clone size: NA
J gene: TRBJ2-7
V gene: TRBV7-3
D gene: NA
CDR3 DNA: TGTGCCAGCAGCTTAAACAGGGCAGGCGAGCAGTACTTC
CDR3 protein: CASSLNRAGEQYF

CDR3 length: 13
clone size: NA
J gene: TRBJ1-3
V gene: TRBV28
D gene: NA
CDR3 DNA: TGTGCCAGCAGTTTATCGGCGGGTAACACCATATATTTT
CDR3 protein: CASSLSAGNTIYF

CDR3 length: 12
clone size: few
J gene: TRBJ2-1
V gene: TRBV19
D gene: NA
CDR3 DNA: TGTGCCAGTAGTATATGGGGCGGTGAGCAGTTCTTC
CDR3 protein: CASSIWGGEQFF

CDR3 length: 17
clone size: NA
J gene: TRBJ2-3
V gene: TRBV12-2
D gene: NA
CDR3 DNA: TGTGCAAGTCGCTTAGAGGGGACTAGCGGTCGGTCGGATACGCAGTATTTT
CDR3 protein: CASRLEGTSGRSDTQYF

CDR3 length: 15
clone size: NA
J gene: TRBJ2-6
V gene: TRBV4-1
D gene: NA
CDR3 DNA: TGCGCCAGCAGCCGCGAATCGACTGGGGCCAACGTCCTGACTTTC
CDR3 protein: CASSRESTGANVLTF

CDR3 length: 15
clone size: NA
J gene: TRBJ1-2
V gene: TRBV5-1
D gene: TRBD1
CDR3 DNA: TGCGCCAGCAGCTTGGGGACAGGGGGTGGCTATGGCTACACCTTC
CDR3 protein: CASSLGTGGGYGYTF

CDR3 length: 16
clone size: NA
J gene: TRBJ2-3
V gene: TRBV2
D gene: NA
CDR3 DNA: TGTGCCAGCAGGGTGGGACAACTCAGAGGCACAGATACGCAGTATTTT
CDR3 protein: CASRVGQLRGTDTQYF

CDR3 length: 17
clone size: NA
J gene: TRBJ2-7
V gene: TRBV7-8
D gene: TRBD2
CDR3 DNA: TGTGCCAGCAGCTTAGTTGGGTTGGCGGGAGTTATTTACGAGCAGTACTTC
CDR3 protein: CASSLVGLAGVIYEQYF

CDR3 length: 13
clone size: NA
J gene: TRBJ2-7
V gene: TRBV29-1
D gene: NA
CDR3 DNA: TGCAGCGTTGGCCGGGGCAGGGGCTACGAGCAGTACTTC
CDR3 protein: CSVGRGRGYEQYF

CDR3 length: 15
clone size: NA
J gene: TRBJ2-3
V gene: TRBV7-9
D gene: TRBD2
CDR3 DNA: TGTGCCAGCTTGACTAGCGGGGCCCTCGACGATACGCAGTATTTT
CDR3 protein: CASLTSGALDDTQYF

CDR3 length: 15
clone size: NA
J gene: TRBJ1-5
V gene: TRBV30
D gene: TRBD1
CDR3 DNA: TGTGCCTGGGACAGGGGCAGTAGAAGCAATCAGCCCCAGCATTTT
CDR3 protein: CAWDRGSRSNQPQHF

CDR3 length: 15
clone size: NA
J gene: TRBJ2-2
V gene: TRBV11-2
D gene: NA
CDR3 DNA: TGTGCCAGCAGCACGGGACTGACACAAACCGGGGAGCTGTTTTTT
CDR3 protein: CASSTGLTQTGELFF

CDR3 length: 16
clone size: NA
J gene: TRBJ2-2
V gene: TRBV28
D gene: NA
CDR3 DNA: TGTGCCAGCAGTAGGGATGGGGGCCGGGGAACCGGGGAGCTGTTTTTT
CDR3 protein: CASSRDGGRGTGELFF

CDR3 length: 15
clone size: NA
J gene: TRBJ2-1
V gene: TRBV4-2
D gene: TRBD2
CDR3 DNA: TGTGCCAGCAGCCCGCCTACGGGGGGATACAATGAGCAGTTCTTC
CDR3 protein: CASSPPTGGYNEQFF

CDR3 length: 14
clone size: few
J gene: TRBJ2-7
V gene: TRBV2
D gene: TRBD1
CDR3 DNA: TGTGCCAGCAGAGCCGGGACAGGGACCTACGAGCAGTACTTC
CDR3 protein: CASRAGTGTYEQYF

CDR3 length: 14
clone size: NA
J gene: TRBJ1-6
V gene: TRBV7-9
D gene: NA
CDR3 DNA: TGTGCCAGCAGCCCCCACCGGGACTCTCCACCCCTCCACTTT
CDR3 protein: CASSPHRDSPPLHF

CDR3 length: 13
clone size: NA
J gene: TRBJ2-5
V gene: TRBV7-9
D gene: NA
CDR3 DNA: TGTGCCAGCAGCTTTGGAGGCGTGGAGACCCAGTACTTC
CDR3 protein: CASSFGGVETQYF